This TCR beta chain was profiled in a study of monozygotic twins with inflammatory bowel disease. CDR3 length: 14 residues. Germline CDR1 is KGHDR and CDR2 is SFDVKD. For each CDR3 protein, TCRdb gives one entry from its re-call of the 5' RACE reads, without DNA. Its listing shows about 380,000 distinct CDR3 sequences. Concerning this clonotype: The antigen remains unidentified.

Study-wide findings and caveats: Against healthy co-twins, IBD patients had lower TCRbeta diversity (measured by inverse Simpson). No detectable difference in repertoire similarity separated concordant from discordant twins, possibly as a result of limited power. Lower sharing of clonotypes with other individuals was seen in IBD patients than in healthy twins. This was most marked in patients showing signs of disease activity.

The V gene is TRBV24-1, the J gene TRBJ2-4; TCRdb returns TRBD2, unconfirmable since there is no DNA. Sequenced: blood. The receptor's source is a human donor with ulcerative colitis or Crohn's disease, or a healthy co-twin of an affected twin (not recorded which). The CDR3 here is CATQPATGSNIQYF.